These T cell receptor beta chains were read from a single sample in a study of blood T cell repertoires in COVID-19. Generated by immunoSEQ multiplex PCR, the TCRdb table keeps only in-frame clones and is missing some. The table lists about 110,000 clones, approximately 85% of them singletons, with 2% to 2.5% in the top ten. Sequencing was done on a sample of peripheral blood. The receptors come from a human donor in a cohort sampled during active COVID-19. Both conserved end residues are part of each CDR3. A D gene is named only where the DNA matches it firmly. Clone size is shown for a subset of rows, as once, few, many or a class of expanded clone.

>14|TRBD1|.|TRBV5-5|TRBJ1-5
CASSPGTEGQPQHF
TGTGCCAGCAGCCCCGGGACAGAGGGGCAGCCCCAGCATTTT
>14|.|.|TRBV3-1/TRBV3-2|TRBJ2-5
CASSQGAGGETQYF
TGTGCCAGCAGCCAAGGAGCAGGGGGGGAGACCCAGTACTTC
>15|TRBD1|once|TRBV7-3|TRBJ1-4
CASRARELAGGKLFF
TGTGCCAGCAGAGCCCGCGAGCTAGCAGGGGGAAAACTGTTTTTT
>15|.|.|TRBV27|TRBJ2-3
CASSLSPQPGDTQYF
TGTGCCAGCAGTTTAAGCCCCCAACCGGGAGATACGCAGTATTTT
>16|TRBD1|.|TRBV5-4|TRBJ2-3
CASSSFGTGHTDTQYF
TGTGCCAGCAGCTCCTTTGGGACAGGCCACACAGATACGCAGTATTTT
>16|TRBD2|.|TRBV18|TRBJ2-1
CASSPPTSGDYNEQFF
TGTGCCAGCTCACCACCTACTAGCGGAGACTACAATGAGCAGTTCTTC
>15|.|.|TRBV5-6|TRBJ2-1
CASSLTGGARDEQFF
TGTGCCAGCAGCTTGACGGGGGGCGCCCGCGATGAGCAGTTCTTC
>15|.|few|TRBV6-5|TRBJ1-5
CASRVASSVDQPQHF
TGTGCCAGCAGGGTCGCAAGTTCGGTTGATCAGCCCCAGCATTTT
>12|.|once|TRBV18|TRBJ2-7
CASSVQINEQYF
TGTGCCAGCTCAGTACAGATCAACGAGCAGTACTTC
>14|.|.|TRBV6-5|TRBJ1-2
CASSLGRAFYGYTF
TGTGCCAGCAGTCTGGGGAGGGCGTTCTATGGCTACACCTTC
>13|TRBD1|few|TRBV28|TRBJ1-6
CASNVGQNSPLHF
TGTGCCAGCAACGTGGGACAGAATTCACCCCTCCACTTT
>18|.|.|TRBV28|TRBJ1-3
CASGPRLGGKAAGNTIYF
TGTGCCAGCGGACCGAGGTTGGGGGGTAAAGCCGCTGGAAACACCATATATTTT
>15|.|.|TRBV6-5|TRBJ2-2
CASFRRGGNTGELFF
TGTGCCAGCTTTAGGAGGGGCGGGAACACCGGGGAGCTGTTTTTT
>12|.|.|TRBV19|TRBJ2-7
CASSTGPYEQYF
TGTGCCAGTAGCACAGGCCCCTACGAGCAGTACTTC
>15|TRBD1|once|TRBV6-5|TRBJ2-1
CASSYIGQGVNEQFF
TGTGCCAGCAGTTACATCGGACAGGGGGTAAATGAGCAGTTCTTC
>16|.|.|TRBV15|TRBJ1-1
CATSRDRGSMITEAFF
TGTGCCACCAGCAGAGATAGGGGGAGTATGATCACTGAAGCTTTCTTT